Listed below are T cell receptor beta chains from one sample, sequenced in a study of identical twins. MiXCR, applied by TCRdb to the 5' RACE reads, yields one record per CDR3 protein. The repertoire holds 600,000 to 850,000 distinct CDR3 sequences, with over 15% as singletons. A further study also used this sample, focusing on T cells expressing NK-cell markers.

Material for sequencing was PBMCs. The receptor source for this set is a woman aged 18 to 35 in good health. CDR3s include the opening cysteine and the closing phenylalanine or tryptophan. Fields, in order: V gene, clone size, D gene, J gene, CDR3 DNA, CDR3 protein. D genes are given only for firm matches. The size of a clone is reported for some rows only, either as once, few or many, or as a class for expanded clones.

>TRBV3-1|NA|TRBD1|TRBJ2-7
TGTGCCAGCAGCCACGGTCAGGACAGGGACGAGCAGTACTTC
CASSHGQDRDEQYF
>TRBV20-1|few|NA|TRBJ2-3
TGCAGTGCTAAGTCCCCCCAGGGAGACACAGATACGCAGTATTTT
CSAKSPQGDTDTQYF
>TRBV18|NA|TRBD1|TRBJ2-3
TGTGCCAGCTCACAAAACAGGGGCAGCACAGATACGCAGTATTTT
CASSQNRGSTDTQYF
>TRBV12-3/TRBV12-4|few|NA|TRBJ2-4
TGTGCCAGCAGCAACATAAAAAACATTCAGTACTTC
CASSNIKNIQYF
>TRBV7-9|NA|TRBD1|TRBJ2-7
TGTGCCAGCAGCTCATCAACAGGGGTGGGAGTCGAGCAGTACTTC
CASSSSTGVGVEQYF
>TRBV4-2|NA|TRBD2|TRBJ2-2
TGTGCCAGCAGACCTCTAGCGGGAGTCACCGGGGAGCTGTTTTTT
CASRPLAGVTGELFF
>TRBV27|NA|NA|TRBJ1-2
TGTGCCAGCAGCCGCGCCCCGCTAAACTATGGCTACACCTTC
CASSRAPLNYGYTF
>TRBV5-8|few|NA|TRBJ1-4
TGTGCCAGCAGCTTGTATGCAACTAATGAAAAACTGTTTTTT
CASSLYATNEKLFF
>TRBV20-1|NA|NA|TRBJ2-2
TGCAGTGCTTTTAGGGTTGAAGGGGCGAACACCGGGGAGCTGTTTTTT
CSAFRVEGANTGELFF
>TRBV6-1|many|NA|TRBJ2-7
TGTGCCAGCAGTCCGCTTACAGGGTCCTACGAGCAGTACTTC
CASSPLTGSYEQYF
>TRBV7-6|few|TRBD2|TRBJ2-1
TGTGCCAGCAGCGCTAGCGGGGGGCACAATGAGCAGTTCTTC
CASSASGGHNEQFF
>TRBV5-6|NA|NA|TRBJ2-7
TGTGCCAGCAGCTTAGGCGGGTCTTTCTCGGACGAGCAGTACTTC
CASSLGGSFSDEQYF
>TRBV2|NA|NA|TRBJ2-7
TGTGCCAGCAGCTCCGGACGGGTCTCCTACGAGCAGTACTTC
CASSSGRVSYEQYF
>TRBV10-3|NA|TRBD2|TRBJ2-7
TGTGCCATCAGTGAGTCGTTGACTAGCGGGAGTGGGCCCCCCCCCTACGAGCAGTACTTC
CAISESLTSGSGPPPYEQYF
>TRBV10-3|NA|NA|TRBJ2-1
TGTGCCATCAGTGAGGGAGGGATGGGGCTCGTCTACAATGAGCAGTTCTTC
CAISEGGMGLVYNEQFF
>TRBV10-3|NA|NA|TRBJ2-7
TGTGCCATCCTTACAGGAGCCTACGAGCAGTACTTC
CAILTGAYEQYF
>TRBV19|NA|NA|TRBJ1-2
TGTGCGATACAAAAGGTTGACTACACCTTC
CAIQKVDYTF
>TRBV12-3/TRBV12-4|few|NA|TRBJ1-5
TGTGCCAGCAGGGTAATCAAGGGGAGCAATCAGCCCCAGCATTTT
CASRVIKGSNQPQHF
>TRBV15|many|TRBD2|TRBJ2-7
TGTGCCACCAGCGCGGGGACTAGCGGGAGTAACCATTACGAGCAGTACTTC
CATSAGTSGSNHYEQYF
>TRBV3-1|NA|NA|TRBJ2-7
TGTGCCAGCAGCTATGGGACTGCCGAGCAGTACTTC
CASSYGTAEQYF
>TRBV12-3/TRBV12-4|many|NA|TRBJ2-5
TGTGCCAGCAGTCCATCTCCGACGAGGACCCTAAGGGTGGAGACCCAGTACTTC
CASSPSPTRTLRVETQYF
>TRBV10-3|few|NA|TRBJ2-3
TGTGCCATCAGTGAATCGGAGGGGGCCCGCACAGATACGCAGTATTTT
CAISESEGARTDTQYF
>TRBV6-1|NA|TRBD2|TRBJ2-7
TGTGCCAGCAGTGAGGACCCGGGACTAGCGTTCGAGCAGTACTTC
CASSEDPGLAFEQYF
>TRBV6-2/TRBV6-3|few|NA|TRBJ2-5
TGTGCCAGCATTCCGGGCTTGGTGGCCGGGGTGGAGACCCAGTACTTC
CASIPGLVAGVETQYF
>TRBV10-3|few|NA|TRBJ1-5
TGTGCCATCAGTGAGCGAGGGGAGGATAGCAGGGGACAGCCCCAGCATTTT
CAISERGEDSRGQPQHF
>TRBV6-1|few|NA|TRBJ2-3
TGTGCCAGCACCCAAGCAGGGACAGATACGCAGTATTTT
CASTQAGTDTQYF
>TRBV7-9|few|TRBD1|TRBJ2-7
TGTGCCAGCAGTCCGACAGGGAATTCGGCCTACGAGCAGTACTTC
CASSPTGNSAYEQYF
>TRBV20-1|few|TRBD2|TRBJ2-1
TGCAGTGCTAGAGCCCCACTAGCGGTCAATGAGCAGTTCTTC
CSARAPLAVNEQFF
>TRBV15|NA|TRBD1|TRBJ2-2
TGTGCCACCAGCACCACAGGGGTCTCCGGGGAGCTGTTTTTT
CATSTTGVSGELFF
>TRBV29-1|NA|NA|TRBJ2-2
TGCAGCGCAGGGACGAACACCGGGGAGCTGTTTTTT
CSAGTNTGELFF
>TRBV11-3|NA|TRBD2|TRBJ2-3
TGTGCCAGCAGTGGAGCGGGAACGGGTTATACGCAGTATTTT
CASSGAGTGYTQYF
>TRBV10-3|NA|TRBD2|TRBJ2-1
TGTGCCATCGGGGATAGCGGGAGGGCAATTTTCTTC
CAIGDSGRAIFF
>TRBV4-2|NA|NA|TRBJ2-3
TGTGCCAGCAGCCAAGCCGCCTTGACAGATACGCAGTATTTT
CASSQAALTDTQYF
>TRBV7-2|NA|NA|TRBJ2-2
TGTGCCAGCAGCTTATTGGCAACTGAGGCCGGGGAGCTGTTTTTT
CASSLLATEAGELFF
>TRBV12-3/TRBV12-4|NA|NA|TRBJ1-1
TGTGCCAGCAGCCAACACAGGGCGAACACTGAAGCTTTCTTT
CASSQHRANTEAFF
>TRBV24-1|few|NA|TRBJ2-1
TGTGCCACCAGCGAACAGGTGCCCTCCTACAATGAGCAGTTCTTC
CATSEQVPSYNEQFF
>TRBV20-1|NA|TRBD2|TRBJ2-1
TGCAGTGCTAGAGATCTACTGGCGGGGGGCCGGGAGCAGTTCTTC
CSARDLLAGGREQFF
>TRBV7-2|NA|NA|TRBJ2-7
TGTGCCAGCAGCCTATATTCGGGAGCCGAGCAGTACTTC
CASSLYSGAEQYF
>TRBV5-4|NA|TRBD2|TRBJ2-3
TGTGCCAGCAGCTCAAGACTAGCGGGAGCAGATACGCAGTATTTT
CASSSRLAGADTQYF
>TRBV12-3/TRBV12-4|few|NA|TRBJ1-1
TGTGCCAGCAGCAGCCGATTGGCTGGTCCATCTGAAGCTTTCTTT
CASSSRLAGPSEAFF
>TRBV29-1|once|NA|TRBJ1-2
TGCAGCGTTGGGGCCTTGAGTGGCTACACCTTC
CSVGALSGYTF
>TRBV7-2|few|NA|TRBJ2-3
TGTGCCAGTGTCCGACTCCTCACAGATACGCAGTATTTT
CASVRLLTDTQYF
>TRBV5-1|many|NA|TRBJ1-3
TGCGCCAGCAGCTTGGAGGGTTCTGGAAACACCATATATTTT
CASSLEGSGNTIYF
>TRBV11-2|few|NA|TRBJ1-5
TGTGCCAGCAGCTTAGTATCAGGGGTTCAGCCCCAGCATTTT
CASSLVSGVQPQHF
>TRBV6-5|few|TRBD2|TRBJ2-7
TGTGCCAGCAGTTACTCGACTAGCGCGACTTTGTACGAGCAGTACTTC
CASSYSTSATLYEQYF
>TRBV12-3/TRBV12-4|few|TRBD2|TRBJ2-4
TGTGCCAGCAGCCCCCCGTGGGGGGGCATTCAGTACTTC
CASSPPWGGIQYF
>TRBV27|NA|TRBD1|TRBJ1-2
TGTGCCAGCAGTTCGATCGATCCTAGGACAGGGGCCGATTTCTATGGCTACACCTTC
CASSSIDPRTGADFYGYTF
>TRBV6-1|NA|TRBD2|TRBJ2-3
TGTGCCAGCAGTGAGAGGCTAGCGGGGTTCCCAGATACGCAGTATTTT
CASSERLAGFPDTQYF
>TRBV20-1|NA|NA|TRBJ2-3
TGCAGTGCTCCCAAACCCGGGATTAGCACAGATACGCAGTATTTT
CSAPKPGISTDTQYF
>TRBV20-1|NA|NA|TRBJ2-5
TGCAGTGCTAGAGATAAGTCCCTGGAGCCTTTCCTAAGGGTTGCCGAGACCCAGTACTTC
CSARDKSLEPFLRVAETQYF
>TRBV20-1|NA|TRBD2|TRBJ2-5
TGCAGTGCTCCTCCGACTAGCGGGAGGGGTCAAGAGACCCAGTACTTC
CSAPPTSGRGQETQYF
>TRBV29-1|few|TRBD1|TRBJ2-1
TGCAGCGTTGACTGGACAGGGGGGGATGAGCAGTTCTTC
CSVDWTGGDEQFF